This T cell receptor beta chain is drawn from a study of early T cells in non-severe SARS-CoV-2 infection. This clonotype is medium-sized by share. Trimming took 2 bases from V and 2 from J; bases not matched to a gene: 0. This CDR3 spans 13 amino acids. In TCRdb, the 5' RACE reads were re-called with MiXCR into one record per CDR3 protein. The table records tens of thousands of distinct CDR3 sequences, approximately 5% of them present only once. The sample comprised whole blood. This sequence was found in an adult who was a healthcare worker with PCR-confirmed SARS-CoV-2 infection or an uninfected control (not recorded which). The chain employs TRBV12-3 or TRBV12-4 and TRBJ2-7; 7 nucleotides line up with TRBD1. CDR3 nucleotides: TGTGCCAGCAGTTTAACAGGGGCCTACGAGCAGTACTTC. Translated: CASSLTGAYEQYF.